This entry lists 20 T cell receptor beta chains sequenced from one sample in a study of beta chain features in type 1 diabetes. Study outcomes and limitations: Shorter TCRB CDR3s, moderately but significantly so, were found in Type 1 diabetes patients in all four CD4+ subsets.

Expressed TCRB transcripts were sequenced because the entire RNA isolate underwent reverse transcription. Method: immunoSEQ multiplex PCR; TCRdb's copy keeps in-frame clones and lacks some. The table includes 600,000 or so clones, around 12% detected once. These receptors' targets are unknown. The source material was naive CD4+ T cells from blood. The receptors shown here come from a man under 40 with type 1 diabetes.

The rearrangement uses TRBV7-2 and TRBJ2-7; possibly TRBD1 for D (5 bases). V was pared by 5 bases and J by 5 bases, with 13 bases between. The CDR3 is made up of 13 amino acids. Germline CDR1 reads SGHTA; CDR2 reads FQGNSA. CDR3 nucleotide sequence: TGTGCCAGCAGCGGCAGGGAAGAGGACGAGCAGTACTTC. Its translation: CASSGREEDEQYF.

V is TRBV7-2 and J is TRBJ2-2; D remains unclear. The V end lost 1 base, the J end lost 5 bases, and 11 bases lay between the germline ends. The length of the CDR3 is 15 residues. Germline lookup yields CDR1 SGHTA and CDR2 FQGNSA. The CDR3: CASSLGQLGTGELFF. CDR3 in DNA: TGTGCCAGCAGCTTAGGGCAGCTAGGTACCGGGGAGCTGTTTTTT.

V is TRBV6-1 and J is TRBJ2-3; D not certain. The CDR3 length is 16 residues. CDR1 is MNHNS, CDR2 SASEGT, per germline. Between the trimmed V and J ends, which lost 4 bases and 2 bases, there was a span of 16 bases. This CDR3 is CASSGLSRPSTDTQYF. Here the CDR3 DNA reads TGTGCCAGCAGTGGACTTTCTCGTCCCTCCACAGATACGCAGTATTTT.

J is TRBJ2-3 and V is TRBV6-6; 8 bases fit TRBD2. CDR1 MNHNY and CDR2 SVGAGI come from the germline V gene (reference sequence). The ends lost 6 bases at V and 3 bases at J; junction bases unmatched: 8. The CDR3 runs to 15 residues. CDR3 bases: TGTGCCAGCAGCTTACTAGCGGAAGGGACAGATACGCAGTATTTT. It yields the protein CASSLLAEGTDTQYF.

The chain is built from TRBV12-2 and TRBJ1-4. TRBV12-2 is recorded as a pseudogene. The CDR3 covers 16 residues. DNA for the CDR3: TGTGCAAGTCACCACAGGGAGGATCAGGTTAAAGAAAAACTGTTTTTT. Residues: CASHHREDQVKEKLFF.

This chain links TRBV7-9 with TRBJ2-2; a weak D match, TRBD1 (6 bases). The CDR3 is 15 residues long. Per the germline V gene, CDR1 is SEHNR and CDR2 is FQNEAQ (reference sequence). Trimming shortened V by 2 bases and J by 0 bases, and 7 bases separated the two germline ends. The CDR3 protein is CASSLNRANTGELFF. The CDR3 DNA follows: TGTGCCAGCAGCTTAAACAGGGCGAACACCGGGGAGCTGTTTTTT.

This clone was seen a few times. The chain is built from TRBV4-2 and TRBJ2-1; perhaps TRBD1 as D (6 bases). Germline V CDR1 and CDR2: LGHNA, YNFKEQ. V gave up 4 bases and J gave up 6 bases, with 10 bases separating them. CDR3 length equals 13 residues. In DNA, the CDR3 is TGTGCCAGCAGCCGACAGGCCAGCAATGAGCAGTTCTTC. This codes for CASSRQASNEQFF.

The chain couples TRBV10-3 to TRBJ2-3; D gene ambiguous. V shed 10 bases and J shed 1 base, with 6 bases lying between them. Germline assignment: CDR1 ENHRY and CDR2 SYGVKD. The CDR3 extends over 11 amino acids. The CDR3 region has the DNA TGTGCCAATGGTGGCACAGATACGCAGTATTTT. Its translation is CANGGTDTQYF.

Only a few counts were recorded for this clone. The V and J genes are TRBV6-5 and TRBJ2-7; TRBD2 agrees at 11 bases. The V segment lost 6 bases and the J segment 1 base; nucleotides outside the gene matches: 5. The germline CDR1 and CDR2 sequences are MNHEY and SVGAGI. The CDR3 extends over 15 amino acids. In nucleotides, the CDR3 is TGTGCCAGCAGACCGCTAGCGGGGGGATCCTACGAGCAGTACTTC. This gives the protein CASRPLAGGSYEQYF.

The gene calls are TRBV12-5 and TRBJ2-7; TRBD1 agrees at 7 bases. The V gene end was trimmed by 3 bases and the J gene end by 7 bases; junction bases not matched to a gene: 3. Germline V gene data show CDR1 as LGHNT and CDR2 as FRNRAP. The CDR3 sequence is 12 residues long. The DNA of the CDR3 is TGTGCTAGTGGTTTCGACAGGGAGGAGCAGTACTTC. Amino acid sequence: CASGFDREEQYF.

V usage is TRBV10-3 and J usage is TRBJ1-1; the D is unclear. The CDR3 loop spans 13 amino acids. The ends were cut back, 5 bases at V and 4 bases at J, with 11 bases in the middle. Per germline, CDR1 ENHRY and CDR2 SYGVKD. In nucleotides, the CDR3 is TGTGCCATCAGTAAGGAGGGTTCCACTGAAGCTTTCTTT. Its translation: CAISKEGSTEAFF.

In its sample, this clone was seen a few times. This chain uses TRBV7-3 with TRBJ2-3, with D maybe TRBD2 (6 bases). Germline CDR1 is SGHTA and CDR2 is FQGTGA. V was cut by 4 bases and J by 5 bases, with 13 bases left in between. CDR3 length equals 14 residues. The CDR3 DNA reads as TGTGCCAGCAGCTCCCCGGGAGCGGAAGATACGCAGTATTTT. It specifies CASSSPGAEDTQYF.

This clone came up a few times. The CDR3 region is CASSQVGPGYTF. The CDR3, as DNA: TGTGCCAGCAGCCAAGTAGGTCCGGGCTACACCTTC. The chain couples TRBV4-2 to TRBJ1-2; no clear D. V lost 1 base and J 8 bases, leaving 8 bases between the germline ends. CDR1 is LGHNA, CDR2 YNFKEQ, per germline. This CDR3 has 12 amino acids.

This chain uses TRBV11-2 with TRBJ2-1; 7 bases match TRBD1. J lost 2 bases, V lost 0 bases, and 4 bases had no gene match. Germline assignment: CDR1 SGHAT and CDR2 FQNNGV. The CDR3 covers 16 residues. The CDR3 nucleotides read TGTGCCAGCAGCTTAGATCTAACAGGGGCCTACAATGAGCAGTTCTTC. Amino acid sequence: CASSLDLTGAYNEQFF.

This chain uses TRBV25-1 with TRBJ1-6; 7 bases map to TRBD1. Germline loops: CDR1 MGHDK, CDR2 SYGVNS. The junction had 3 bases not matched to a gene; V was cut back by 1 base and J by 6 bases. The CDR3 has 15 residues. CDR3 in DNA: TGTGCCAGCAGTGAATTCGGGACAGCTAATTCACCCCTCCACTTT. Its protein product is CASSEFGTANSPLHF.

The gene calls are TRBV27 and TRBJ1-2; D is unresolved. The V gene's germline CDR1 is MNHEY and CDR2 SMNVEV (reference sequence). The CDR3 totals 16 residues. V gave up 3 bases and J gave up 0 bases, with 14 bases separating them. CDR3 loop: CASSFGPHRANYGYTF. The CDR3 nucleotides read TGTGCCAGCAGTTTCGGGCCGCACCGAGCTAACTATGGCTACACCTTC.

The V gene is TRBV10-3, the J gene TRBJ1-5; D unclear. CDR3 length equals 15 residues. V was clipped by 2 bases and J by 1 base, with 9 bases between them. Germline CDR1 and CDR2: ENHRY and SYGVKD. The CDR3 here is CAISERGPSNQPQHF. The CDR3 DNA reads TGTGCCATCAGTGAGAGAGGACCGAGCAATCAGCCCCAGCATTTT.

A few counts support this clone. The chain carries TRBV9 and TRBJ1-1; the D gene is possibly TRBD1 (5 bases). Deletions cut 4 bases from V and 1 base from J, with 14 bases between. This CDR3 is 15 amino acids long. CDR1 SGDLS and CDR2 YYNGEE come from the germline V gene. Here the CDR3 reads CASSTVDRGNTEAFF. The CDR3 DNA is TGTGCCAGCAGCACCGTAGACAGAGGGAACACTGAAGCTTTCTTT.

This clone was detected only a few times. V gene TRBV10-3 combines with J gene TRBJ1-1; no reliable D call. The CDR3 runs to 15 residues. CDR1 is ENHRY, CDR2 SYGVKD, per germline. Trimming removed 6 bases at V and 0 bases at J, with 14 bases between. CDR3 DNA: TGTGCCATCAGCGACCCGCGGGTCATGAACACTGAAGCTTTCTTT. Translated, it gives CAISDPRVMNTEAFF.

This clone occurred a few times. CDR3 DNA sequence: TGCGCCAGCAGCTTGGTACCGGTCTCTGGGGCCAACGTCCTGACTTTC. Translated: CASSLVPVSGANVLTF. V gene TRBV5-1 combines with J gene TRBJ2-6, with D uncertain. The ends were cut back, 0 bases at V and 0 bases at J, with 7 bases in the middle. Germline V gene lookup returns CDR1 SGHRS and CDR2 YFSETQ. The CDR3 runs to 16 residues.